Following are 31 T cell receptor beta chains from one sample sequenced in a study of blood T cell repertoires in COVID-19. Sequencing used immunoSEQ multiplex PCR; TCRdb keeps in-frame clones, though not all of them. Of around 180,000 clones listed, 70% to 85% are singletons. The specimen sequenced was peripheral blood. The receptors originated from a woman younger than 45 with acute or convalescent COVID-19.

V usage is TRBV5-1 and J usage is TRBJ2-5; TRBD2 matches at 9 bases. This CDR3 has 13 amino acids. Germline assignment: CDR1 SGHRS and CDR2 YFSETQ. Germline trimming cut 4 bases from V and 4 bases from J; bases unmatched to any gene: 2. The chain's CDR3 is CASSRGLAETQYF. The CDR3 region has the DNA TGCGCCAGCAGCAGGGGACTAGCAGAGACCCAGTACTTC. Complete variable domain (other parts from reference TRBV5-1 and TRBJ2-5): KAGVTQTPRYLIKTRGQQVTLSCSPISGHRSVSWYQQTPGQGLQFLFEYFSETQRNKGNFPGRFSGRQFSNSRSEMNVSTLELGDSALYLCASSRGLAETQYFGPGTRLLVL.

This clone was detected only a few times. The genes are TRBV27 and TRBJ2-7; possible D gene TRBD2, 7 bases. The CDR3 consists of 15 residues. Deletions cut 3 bases from V and 5 bases from J, with 17 bases between. Germline values: CDR1 MNHEY, CDR2 SMNVEV (reference sequence). The CDR3 loop is CASSFIRGAVDEQYF. The CDR3 nucleotides read TGTGCCAGCAGTTTCATTCGGGGGGCTGTCGACGAGCAGTACTTC.

The genes are TRBV5-4 and TRBJ2-3, with D possibly TRBD2 on 5 matching bases. Trimming pared 0 bases from V and 2 bases from J, leaving 10 bases between. Germline CDR1 reads SGHNT; CDR2 reads YYREEE (reference sequence). The CDR3 has 15 residues. The CDR3 bases are TGTGCCAGCAGCTTGGCCGGGCTAGCCACAGATACGCAGTATTTT. Its protein product is CASSLAGLATDTQYF.

The rearrangement links TRBV5-1 to TRBJ2-7; 11 bases are a match to TRBD1. V dropped 4 bases and J dropped 7; count of bases not matched to a gene: 13. The CDR3 runs to 16 residues. Germline V lookup: CDR1 SGHRS, CDR2 YFSETQ. CDR3: CASSLTLPGQGVEQYF. The CDR3 DNA reads TGCGCCAGCAGCCTCACCCTCCCGGGACAGGGGGTTGAGCAGTACTTC.

This clone came up once. The chain recombines TRBV10-2 with TRBJ2-7, with TRBD2 identical over 11 bases. Germline trimming cut 3 bases from V and 3 bases from J; bases unmatched to any gene: 10. Germline CDR1 WSHSY, CDR2 SAAADI. The CDR3 contains 17 residues. CDR3 residues: CASSDYNRGTSGYEQYF. In nucleotides, the CDR3 is TGCGCCAGCAGTGATTACAATAGGGGGACTAGCGGCTACGAGCAGTACTTC.

The chain uses TRBV19 and TRBJ2-3, with 10 bases fitting TRBD2. The CDR3 totals 16 residues. Germline values: CDR1 LNHDA, CDR2 SQIVND (reference sequence). V shed 5 bases and J 7 bases; nucleotides not matched to a gene: 12. CDR3 region: CASSSPGLAAANTQYF. In nucleotides, the CDR3 is TGTGCCAGTAGTTCCCCCGGACTAGCGGCAGCAAATACGCAGTATTTT.

The chain couples TRBV27 to TRBJ1-6; the match to TRBD1 covers 9 bases. V shed 2 bases, J shed 8 bases, and the junction held 7 bases outside the gene matches. The V gene's germline CDR1 is MNHEY and CDR2 SMNVEV (reference sequence). The CDR3 runs 16 residues. The CDR3 bases are TGTGCCAGCAGTTTACGGGGGACAGGGATGGATTCACCCCTCCACTTT. This encodes CASSLRGTGMDSPLHF.

The chain recombines TRBV5-1 with TRBJ1-2, with D perhaps matching TRBD1 (5 bases). V shed 0 bases and J shed 2 bases, with 5 bases lying between them. The germline V gene encodes CDR1 SGHRS and CDR2 YFSETQ. The CDR3 is 13 residues long. The CDR3 bases are TGCGCCAGCAGCTTGGACAGGAACTATGGCTACACCTTC. This translates into CASSLDRNYGYTF. The entire variable domain, with the rest obtained from reference TRBV5-1 and TRBJ1-2, is as follows: KAGVTQTPRYLIKTRGQQVTLSCSPISGHRSVSWYQQTPGQGLQFLFEYFSETQRNKGNFPGRFSGRQFSNSRSEMNVSTLELGDSALYLCASSLDRNYGYTFGSGTRLTVV.

V gene TRBV18 combines with J gene TRBJ2-7; 9 bases line up with TRBD1. The CDR3 extends over 15 amino acids. CDR1 is KGHSH, CDR2 LQKENI, per germline. V lost 0 bases to trimming and J lost 2 bases; unmatched junction nucleotides: 2. The CDR3 bases are TGTGCCAGCTCACCACCTTGGACAGGGGCCTACGAGCAGTACTTC. Its translation is CASSPPWTGAYEQYF.

J is TRBJ1-2 and V is TRBV9; D gene uncertain. Germline V lookup: CDR1 SGDLS, CDR2 YYNGEE. Trimming cost V 4 bases and J 5 bases, with 15 bases left between them. This CDR3 spans 14 amino acids. Written as DNA, the CDR3 is TGTGCCAGCAGCACTAATTTTGGGTTATATGGCTACACCTTC. Its translation is CASSTNFGLYGYTF.

The CDR3 nucleotides read TGTGCCAGCTTTCCCCGGGGGGCGAACACCGGGGAGCTGTTTTTT. The encoded protein is CASFPRGANTGELFF. The chain carries TRBV28 and TRBJ2-2; TRBD2 matches at 7 bases. Trimming removed 8 bases from V and 0 bases from J; junction bases left unmatched: 6. Germline loops: CDR1 MDHEN, CDR2 SYDVKM. The CDR3 runs 15 residues.

The chain joins TRBV19 to TRBJ2-5; no clear D gene. The V end was cut by 3 bases, the J end by 0 bases, with 5 bases between. Per germline, CDR1 LNHDA and CDR2 SQIVND (reference sequence). The CDR3 loop spans 13 amino acids. The CDR3 bases are TGTGCCAGTAGTATCCAGTACCAAGAGACCCAGTACTTC. Translation: CASSIQYQETQYF.

J is TRBJ1-2 and V is TRBV13; no reliable D call. CDR3 length: 15 amino acids. V shed 5 bases and J shed 8 bases, with 21 bases lying between them. Germline CDR1 reads PRHDT; CDR2 reads FYEKMQ (reference sequence). For the CDR3, the DNA is TGTGCCAGCAGCCGAAGAACAGCAACTCCGGGGGGCTACACCTTC. This translates into CASSRRTATPGGYTF. Full variable domain (outside the CDR3, taken from reference TRBV13 and TRBJ1-2): AAGVIQSPRHLIKEKRETATLKCYPIPRHDTVYWYQQGPGQDPQFLISFYEKMQSDKGSIPDRFSAQQFSDYHSELNMSSLELGDSALYFCASSRRTATPGGYTFGSGTRLTVV.

This clone was recorded only once. The V call is TRBV7-2, the J call TRBJ2-1; TRBD2 matches 14 bases. The germline V gene encodes CDR1 SGHTA and CDR2 FQGNSA. This CDR3 comprises 13 residues. The V and J ends lost 3 bases and 16 bases, in that order; junction bases with no gene match: 5. CDR3 in amino acids: CASSLTSGGAGFF. The CDR3 coding sequence is TGTGCCAGCAGCTTGACTAGCGGGGGGGCCGGATTCTTC.

V and J are TRBV7-9 and TRBJ2-3, with D perhaps matching TRBD1 (6 bases). Germline V gene sequence: CDR1 SEHNR, CDR2 FQNEAQ (reference sequence). V was cut by 5 bases and J by 6 bases, with 18 bases left in between. The CDR3 spans 15 residues. CDR3 loop: CASSRIGGERDTQYF. Here the CDR3 DNA reads TGTGCCAGCAGCCGGATAGGGGGAGAGAGGGATACGCAGTATTTT.

The chain has TRBV28 and TRBJ2-6; TRBD1 might be the D (6 bases). The CDR3 extends over 18 amino acids. V gave up 6 bases and J gave up 0 bases, with 18 bases separating them. CDR1 MDHEN and CDR2 SYDVKM come from the germline V gene. CDR3 DNA: TGTGCCAGCAGCCCACTTCAGGGGCTTGGCTCTGGGGCCAACGTCCTGACTTTC. It yields the protein CASSPLQGLGSGANVLTF.

This clone occurred a few times. The J gene is TRBJ1-3, the V gene TRBV9; no firm D call. There are 15 residues in the CDR3. Trimming removed 0 bases at V and 2 bases at J, with 9 bases between. Germline V gives CDR1 SGDLS, CDR2 YYNGEE. CDR3 loop: CASSVEDLTGNTIYF. CDR3 nucleotides: TGTGCCAGCAGCGTAGAAGACTTGACTGGAAACACCATATATTTT.

This chain joins TRBV7-8 and TRBJ1-1; D might be TRBD1 (6 bases). V was pared by 3 bases and J by 4 bases, with 9 bases between. This CDR3 spans 13 amino acids. Germline V gene lookup returns CDR1 SGHVS and CDR2 FQNEAQ. CDR3 nucleotides: TGTGCCAGCAGCTTTACAGGGTTCACTGAAGCTTTCTTT. Its translation: CASSFTGFTEAFF.

This chain connects TRBV4-2 to TRBJ2-5; TRBD2 matches 9 bases. The CDR3 length is 14 residues. Germline lookup yields CDR1 LGHNA and CDR2 YNFKEQ. V gave up 2 bases and J gave up 4 bases; unmatched junction bases: 2. The CDR3 DNA reads TGTGCCAGCAGCCAACAACTAGCGGGAGAGACCCAGTACTTC. This encodes CASSQQLAGETQYF.

V usage is TRBV9 and J usage is TRBJ2-1; 7 nucleotides line up with TRBD1. Germline values: CDR1 SGDLS, CDR2 YYNGEE. The CDR3 totals 15 residues. Trimming removed 3 bases from V and 12 bases from J; junction bases left unmatched: 15. CDR3 loop: CASSAEGARSGVQFF. DNA of the CDR3: TGTGCCAGCAGCGCTGAGGGGGCGCGATCGGGTGTGCAGTTCTTC.

The chain joins TRBV2 to TRBJ2-2, with 11 bases aligning to TRBD2. With 7 bases clipped from V and 1 base from J, the junction kept 2 bases outside the gene matches. Germline values: CDR1 SNHLY, CDR2 FYNNEI. The CDR3 runs 15 residues. CDR3 DNA: TGTGCCAGCACCCTAGCGGGAGGGAACACCGGGGAGCTGTTTTTT. Its protein is CASTLAGGNTGELFF.

The chain combines TRBV15 with TRBJ2-1; 11 bases match TRBD2. Germline CDR1 and CDR2: LNHNV and YYDKDF (reference sequence). V dropped 1 base and J dropped 7; count of bases not matched to a gene: 6. There are 16 residues in the CDR3. The CDR3 sequence: CATSRGSGRAYNEQFF. CDR3 DNA: TGTGCCACCAGCAGAGGTAGCGGGAGGGCATATAATGAGCAGTTCTTC.

This chain links TRBV3-1 (or the pseudogene TRBV3-2) with TRBJ1-1; 9 nucleotides align to TRBD1. Germline assignment: CDR1 LGHDT and CDR2 YNNKEL (reference sequence). CDR3 length: 16 amino acids. J lost 1 base, V lost 5 bases, and 8 bases had no gene match. The CDR3: CASSTYTGGRNTEAFF. The CDR3 DNA sequence: TGTGCCAGCAGCACGTATACAGGGGGCCGGAACACTGAAGCTTTCTTT.

This clone came up a few times. V is TRBV4-2 and J is TRBJ2-1, with 12 bases aligning to TRBD2. Trimming at V came to 0 bases and at J to 13 bases, leaving 7 bases not matched to a gene. The CDR3 loop spans 15 amino acids. Germline CDR1 reads LGHNA; CDR2 reads YNFKEQ. The CDR3 here is CASSQEEGLAGRQFF. DNA of the CDR3: TGTGCCAGCAGCCAAGAGGAAGGACTAGCGGGACGTCAGTTCTTC.

V and J are TRBV19 and TRBJ2-3, with D uncertain. Between the trimmed V and J ends, which lost 0 bases and 1 base, there was a span of 5 bases. Germline CDR1 is LNHDA and CDR2 is SQIVND (reference sequence). The length of the CDR3 is 14 residues. This CDR3 reads CASSIDTGTDTQYF. As DNA, the CDR3 is TGTGCCAGTAGTATAGACACTGGCACAGATACGCAGTATTTT.

The rearrangement links TRBV28 to TRBJ2-2, with unresolved D. The CDR3 loop spans 14 amino acids. Germline V CDR1 and CDR2: MDHEN, SYDVKM. V was trimmed by 2 bases and J by 5 bases, leaving 9 bases between them. The CDR3 region has the DNA TGTGCCAGCAGTTTAGTGGGCAGGACCGGGGAGCTGTTTTTT. Translation gives CASSLVGRTGELFF.

V and J are TRBV19 and TRBJ2-1; perhaps TRBD1 as D (6 bases). Trimming shortened V by 1 base and J by 9 bases, and 10 bases separated the two germline ends. Germline V gives CDR1 LNHDA, CDR2 SQIVND (reference sequence). The CDR3 sequence is 13 residues long. CDR3 sequence: CASSIGGQGEQFF. The DNA for the CDR3 is TGTGCCAGTAGTATAGGGGGGCAAGGTGAGCAGTTCTTC.

J is TRBJ2-5 and V is TRBV2; D remains ambiguous. This CDR3 contains 14 residues. From germline, CDR1 is SNHLY and CDR2 FYNNEI. V was cut by 9 bases and J by 4 bases, with 18 bases left in between. The CDR3 sequence: CASALLRVRETQYF. For the CDR3, the DNA is TGTGCCAGTGCCCTCCTCCGGGTTAGAGAGACCCAGTACTTC.

The J gene is TRBJ1-1, the V gene TRBV6-6, with 9 bases matching TRBD1. The J segment lost 8 bases and the V segment lost 9 bases, leaving 7 bases of the junction unmatched. The germline V gene encodes CDR1 MNHNY and CDR2 SVGAGI (reference sequence). The CDR3 loop spans 12 amino acids. The CDR3 coding sequence is TGTGCCAGTGGGACAGGGACTTTCGAAGCTTTCTTT. Its translation is CASGTGTFEAFF.

The chain uses TRBV6-5 and TRBJ2-5; 7 bases are a match to TRBD1. V shed 6 bases and J 5 bases; nucleotides not matched to a gene: 6. This CDR3 has 13 amino acids. The germline V gene has CDR1 MNHEY and CDR2 SVGAGI. The CDR3 spells CASRGTGVETQYF. The CDR3 coding sequence is TGTGCCAGCAGGGGAACAGGGGTCGAGACCCAGTACTTC.

The V call is TRBV6-5, the J call TRBJ2-7, with 8 bases aligning to TRBD1. Germline V gene lookup returns CDR1 MNHEY and CDR2 SVGAGI. The CDR3 sequence is 14 residues long. The V and J ends lost 6 bases and 0 bases, in that order; junction bases with no gene match: 4. The CDR3 sequence: CASRDRALSYEQYF. The CDR3 region has the DNA TGTGCCAGCAGGGACAGGGCCCTCTCCTACGAGCAGTACTTC.